This T cell receptor beta chain was found in a study of shared clonotypes between healthy human individuals. Overall study context: Every donor yielded three CD4 naive, three CD4 memory, two CD8 naive and one CD8 memory plate.

About this clone itself: The sample contains more than one DNA sequence encoding this CDR3.

CDR3 length: 11 residues. CDR1 GTSNPN and CDR2 SVGIG come from the germline V gene (reference sequence). The V gene lost 4 bases and the J gene lost 0 bases, with 2 bases spanning the gap. Produced via immunoSEQ multiplex PCR; TCRdb's table is partial and in-frame only. Found here are about 2 million clones, 95% of them singletons; the top ten hold around 0.13%. Sequencing was performed on naive CD4+ T cells sorted from blood. Subset described: CD45RA+ positively selected. This rearrangement joins TRBV30 to TRBJ2-3; no clear D. The sequence was collected from a man aged 18 to 30 in good health. The CDR3 is CAWTSTDTQYF. In nucleotides, the CDR3 is TGTGCCTGGACGAGCACAGATACGCAGTATTTT.